This T cell receptor beta chain was captured by sequencing in a study of T cell responses to AZD1222 COVID-19 vaccine. Findings and limits, study-wide: Sampled repertoires all dated from after the peak T cell response. Nearly half of the spike-specific TCRs reportedly recognize variant regions that carry no mutations.

The CDR3 length is 11 residues. With 3 bases removed from V and 7 bases from J, the gap between germline ends came to 10 bases. Germline assignment: CDR1 SQVTM and CDR2 ANQGSEA. A word on this clone: The antigen is unknown.

Profiling relied on immunoSEQ multiplex PCR, and the TCRdb table lists in-frame clones only, not all of them. The sample has 160,000 or so clones, around 93% seen once. This TCR derives from an adult in good health. The chain combines TRBV29-1 with TRBJ2-7; D might be TRBD2 (5 bases). Sequences were derived from peripheral blood, sampled on day 0 of AZD1222 vaccination. Written as DNA, the CDR3 is TGCAGCGTTGAGAGGGCTAGGGAGCAGTACTTC. This translates into CSVERAREQYF.